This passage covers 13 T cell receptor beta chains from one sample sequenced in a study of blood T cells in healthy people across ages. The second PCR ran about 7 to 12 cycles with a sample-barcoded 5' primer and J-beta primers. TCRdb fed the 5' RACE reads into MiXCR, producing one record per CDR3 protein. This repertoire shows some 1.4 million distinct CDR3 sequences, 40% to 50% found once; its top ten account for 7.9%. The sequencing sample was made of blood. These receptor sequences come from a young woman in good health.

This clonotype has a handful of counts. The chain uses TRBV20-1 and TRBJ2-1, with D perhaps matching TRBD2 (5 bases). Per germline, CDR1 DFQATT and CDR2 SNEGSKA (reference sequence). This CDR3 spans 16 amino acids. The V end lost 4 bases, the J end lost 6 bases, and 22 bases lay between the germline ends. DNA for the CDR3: TGCAGTGCTACAATAGGCCGGACTGCGCCCTTCAATGAGCAGTTCTTC. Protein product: CSATIGRTAPFNEQFF.

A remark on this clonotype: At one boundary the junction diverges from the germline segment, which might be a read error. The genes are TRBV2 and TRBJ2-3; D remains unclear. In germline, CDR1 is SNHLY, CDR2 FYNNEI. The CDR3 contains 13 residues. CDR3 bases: TGTGTCAGCAGTATGAAGAGAACAGATACGCAGTATTTT. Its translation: CVSSMKRTDTQYF.

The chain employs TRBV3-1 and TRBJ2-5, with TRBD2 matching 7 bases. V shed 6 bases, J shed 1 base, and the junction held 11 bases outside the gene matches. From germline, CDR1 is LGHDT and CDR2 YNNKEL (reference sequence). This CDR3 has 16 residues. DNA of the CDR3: TGTGCCAGCAGTCTCTACGGAGGCGGGGGCCAAGAGACCCAGTACTTC. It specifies CASSLYGGGGQETQYF.

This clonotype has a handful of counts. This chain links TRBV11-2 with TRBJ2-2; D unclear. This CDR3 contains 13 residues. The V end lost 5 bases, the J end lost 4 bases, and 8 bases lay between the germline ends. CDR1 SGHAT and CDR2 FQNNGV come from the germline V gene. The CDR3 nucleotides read TGTGCCAGCAGCCACCCTCCCACCGGGGAGCTGTTTTTT. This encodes CASSHPPTGELFF.

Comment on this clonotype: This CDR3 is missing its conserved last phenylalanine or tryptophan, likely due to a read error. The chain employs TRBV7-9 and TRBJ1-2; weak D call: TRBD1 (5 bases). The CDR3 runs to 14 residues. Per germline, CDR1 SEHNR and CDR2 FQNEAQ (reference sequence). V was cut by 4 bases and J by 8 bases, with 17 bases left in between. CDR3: CASSSRRRGPGYTL. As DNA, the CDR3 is TGTGCCAGCAGCTCCCGACGTAGGGGTCCGGGCTACACCTTA.

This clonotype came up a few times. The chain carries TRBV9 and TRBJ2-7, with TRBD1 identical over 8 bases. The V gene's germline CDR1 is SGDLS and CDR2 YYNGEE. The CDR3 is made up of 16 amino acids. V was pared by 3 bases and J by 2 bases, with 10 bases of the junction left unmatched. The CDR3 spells CASSADTGGSPYEQYF. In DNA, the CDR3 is TGTGCCAGCAGCGCGGACACAGGGGGTTCTCCCTACGAGCAGTACTTC.

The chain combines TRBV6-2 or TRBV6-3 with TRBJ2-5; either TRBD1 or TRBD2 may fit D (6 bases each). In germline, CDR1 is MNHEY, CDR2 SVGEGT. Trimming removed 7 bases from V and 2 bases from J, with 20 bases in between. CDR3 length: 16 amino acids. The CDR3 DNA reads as TGTGCCAGCACTCAATGGGCCGGGGGCCAACAAGAGACCCAGTACTTC. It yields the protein CASTQWAGGQQETQYF.

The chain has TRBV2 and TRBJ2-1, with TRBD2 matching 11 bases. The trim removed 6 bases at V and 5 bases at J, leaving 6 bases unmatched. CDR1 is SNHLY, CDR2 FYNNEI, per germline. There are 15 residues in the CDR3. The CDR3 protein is CASRMTSGENNEQFF. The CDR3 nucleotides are TGTGCCAGCAGAATGACTAGCGGGGAGAACAATGAGCAGTTCTTC.

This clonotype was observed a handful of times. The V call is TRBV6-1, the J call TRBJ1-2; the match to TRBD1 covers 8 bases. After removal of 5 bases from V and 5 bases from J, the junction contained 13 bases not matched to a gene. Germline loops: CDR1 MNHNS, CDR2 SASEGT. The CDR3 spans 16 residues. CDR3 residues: CASSPLEGQGIYGYTF. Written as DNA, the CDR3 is TGTGCCAGCAGTCCGCTAGAAGGACAGGGAATTTATGGCTACACCTTC.

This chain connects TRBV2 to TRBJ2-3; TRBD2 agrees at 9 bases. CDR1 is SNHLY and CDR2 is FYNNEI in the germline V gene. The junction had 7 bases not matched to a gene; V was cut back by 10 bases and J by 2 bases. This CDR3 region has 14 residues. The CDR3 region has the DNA TGTGCCACAAACCTAGCGGGGTACACAGATACGCAGTATTTT. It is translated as CATNLAGYTDTQYF.

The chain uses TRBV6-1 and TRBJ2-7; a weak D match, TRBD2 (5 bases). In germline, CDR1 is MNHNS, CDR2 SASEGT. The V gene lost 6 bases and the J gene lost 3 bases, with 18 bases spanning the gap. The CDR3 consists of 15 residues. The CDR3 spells CASRTPGKVFYEQYF. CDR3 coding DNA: TGTGCCAGCAGAACCCCGGGAAAGGTATTCTACGAGCAGTACTTC.

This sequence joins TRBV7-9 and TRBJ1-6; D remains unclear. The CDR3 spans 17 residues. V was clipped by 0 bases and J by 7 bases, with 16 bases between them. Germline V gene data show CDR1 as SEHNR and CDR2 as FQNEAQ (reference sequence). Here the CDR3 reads CASSLARHPTANSPLHF. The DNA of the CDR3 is TGTGCCAGCAGCTTAGCGCGCCATCCAACCGCCAATTCACCCCTCCACTTT.

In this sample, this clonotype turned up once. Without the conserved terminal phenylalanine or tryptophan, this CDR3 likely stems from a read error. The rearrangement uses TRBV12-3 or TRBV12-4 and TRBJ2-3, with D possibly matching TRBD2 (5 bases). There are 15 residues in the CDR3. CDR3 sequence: CASSPGVVSADMQYS. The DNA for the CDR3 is TGTGCCAGCAGCCCCGGGGTCGTGAGCGCAGATATGCAGTATTCT.